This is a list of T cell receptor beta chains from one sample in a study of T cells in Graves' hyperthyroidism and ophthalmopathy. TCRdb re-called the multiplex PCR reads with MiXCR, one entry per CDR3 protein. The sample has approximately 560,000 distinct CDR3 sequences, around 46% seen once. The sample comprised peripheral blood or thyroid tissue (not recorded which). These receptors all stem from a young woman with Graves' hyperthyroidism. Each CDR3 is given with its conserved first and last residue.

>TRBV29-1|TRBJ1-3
CSVEEGTGNTIYF
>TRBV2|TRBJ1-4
CASRWWGKEKLFF
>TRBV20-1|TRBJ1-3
CSAREGRYSGNTIYF
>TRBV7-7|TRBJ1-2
CASSPLAGGYTF
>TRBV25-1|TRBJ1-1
CASKRTANTEAFF
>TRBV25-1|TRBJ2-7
CARGGTSGITYEQYF
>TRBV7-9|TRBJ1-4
CASSLRTEEKLFF
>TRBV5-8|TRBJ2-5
CASSPGPSETQYF
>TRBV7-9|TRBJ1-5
CASSTRDRDNQPQHF
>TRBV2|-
CASEGVNEQFF
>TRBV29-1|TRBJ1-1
CSVPGSKNTEAFF
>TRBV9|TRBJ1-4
CASSPRDSRLNEKLFF
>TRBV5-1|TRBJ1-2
CASSLDEGDGYTF
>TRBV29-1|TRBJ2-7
CSVEAGTGTYEQYF
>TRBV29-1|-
CSAKDSGGRFEQFF
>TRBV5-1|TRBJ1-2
CASSLEAGRTYGYTF
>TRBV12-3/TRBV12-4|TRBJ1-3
CASSFRESGNTIYF
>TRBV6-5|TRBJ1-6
CASSFSGSYNSPLHF
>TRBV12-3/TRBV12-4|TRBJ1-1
CASSYRESYMNTEAFF
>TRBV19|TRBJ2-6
CASWGSGANVLTF
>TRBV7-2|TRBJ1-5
CAWGPEQSNQPQHF
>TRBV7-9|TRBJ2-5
CASSFAGQGAETQYF
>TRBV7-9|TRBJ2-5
CASSWGQKETQYF
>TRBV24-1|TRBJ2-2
CATSDPPLGQGTNTGELFF
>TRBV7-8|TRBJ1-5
CASSVSGAGGLWPQHF
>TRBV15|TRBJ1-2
CATSREVGRYYGYTF
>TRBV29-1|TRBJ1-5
CSVTTGGGEHF
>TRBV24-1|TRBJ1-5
CATSDSGTGKQPQHF
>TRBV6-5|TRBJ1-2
CASSFDSGVVGYTF
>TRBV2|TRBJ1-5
CASSEAGNGNQPQHF
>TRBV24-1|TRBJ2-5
CATSDWTVQETQYF
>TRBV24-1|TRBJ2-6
CATRTGSGANVLTF
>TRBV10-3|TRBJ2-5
CASSYSLPGGSSETQYF
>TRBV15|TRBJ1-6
CATSRGAGEALHF
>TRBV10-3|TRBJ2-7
CASTTGPTSGSRAQHF
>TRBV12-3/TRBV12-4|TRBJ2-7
CASRVGGGRYEQYF
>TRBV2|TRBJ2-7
CASSEERVLGQDEQYF
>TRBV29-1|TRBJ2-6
CSVSGTGGSGANVLTF
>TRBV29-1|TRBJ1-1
CSAIWEFLGAEAFF
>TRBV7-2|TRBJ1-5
CASSLGAGANQPQHF
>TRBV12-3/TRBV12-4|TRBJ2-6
CASSVASGLTF
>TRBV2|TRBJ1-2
CASMKLSGDGYTF
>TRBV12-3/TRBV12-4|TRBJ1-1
CASGLAPGTEAFF
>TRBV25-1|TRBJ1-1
CASRDRPNTEAFF
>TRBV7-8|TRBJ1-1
CASSFESGNTEAFF
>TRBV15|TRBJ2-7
CATRDGPYEQYF
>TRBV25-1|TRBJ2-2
CASSEYYRAVTGELSF
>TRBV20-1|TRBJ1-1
CSAKGLSGNTEAFF
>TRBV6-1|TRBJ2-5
CASGVGETQYF